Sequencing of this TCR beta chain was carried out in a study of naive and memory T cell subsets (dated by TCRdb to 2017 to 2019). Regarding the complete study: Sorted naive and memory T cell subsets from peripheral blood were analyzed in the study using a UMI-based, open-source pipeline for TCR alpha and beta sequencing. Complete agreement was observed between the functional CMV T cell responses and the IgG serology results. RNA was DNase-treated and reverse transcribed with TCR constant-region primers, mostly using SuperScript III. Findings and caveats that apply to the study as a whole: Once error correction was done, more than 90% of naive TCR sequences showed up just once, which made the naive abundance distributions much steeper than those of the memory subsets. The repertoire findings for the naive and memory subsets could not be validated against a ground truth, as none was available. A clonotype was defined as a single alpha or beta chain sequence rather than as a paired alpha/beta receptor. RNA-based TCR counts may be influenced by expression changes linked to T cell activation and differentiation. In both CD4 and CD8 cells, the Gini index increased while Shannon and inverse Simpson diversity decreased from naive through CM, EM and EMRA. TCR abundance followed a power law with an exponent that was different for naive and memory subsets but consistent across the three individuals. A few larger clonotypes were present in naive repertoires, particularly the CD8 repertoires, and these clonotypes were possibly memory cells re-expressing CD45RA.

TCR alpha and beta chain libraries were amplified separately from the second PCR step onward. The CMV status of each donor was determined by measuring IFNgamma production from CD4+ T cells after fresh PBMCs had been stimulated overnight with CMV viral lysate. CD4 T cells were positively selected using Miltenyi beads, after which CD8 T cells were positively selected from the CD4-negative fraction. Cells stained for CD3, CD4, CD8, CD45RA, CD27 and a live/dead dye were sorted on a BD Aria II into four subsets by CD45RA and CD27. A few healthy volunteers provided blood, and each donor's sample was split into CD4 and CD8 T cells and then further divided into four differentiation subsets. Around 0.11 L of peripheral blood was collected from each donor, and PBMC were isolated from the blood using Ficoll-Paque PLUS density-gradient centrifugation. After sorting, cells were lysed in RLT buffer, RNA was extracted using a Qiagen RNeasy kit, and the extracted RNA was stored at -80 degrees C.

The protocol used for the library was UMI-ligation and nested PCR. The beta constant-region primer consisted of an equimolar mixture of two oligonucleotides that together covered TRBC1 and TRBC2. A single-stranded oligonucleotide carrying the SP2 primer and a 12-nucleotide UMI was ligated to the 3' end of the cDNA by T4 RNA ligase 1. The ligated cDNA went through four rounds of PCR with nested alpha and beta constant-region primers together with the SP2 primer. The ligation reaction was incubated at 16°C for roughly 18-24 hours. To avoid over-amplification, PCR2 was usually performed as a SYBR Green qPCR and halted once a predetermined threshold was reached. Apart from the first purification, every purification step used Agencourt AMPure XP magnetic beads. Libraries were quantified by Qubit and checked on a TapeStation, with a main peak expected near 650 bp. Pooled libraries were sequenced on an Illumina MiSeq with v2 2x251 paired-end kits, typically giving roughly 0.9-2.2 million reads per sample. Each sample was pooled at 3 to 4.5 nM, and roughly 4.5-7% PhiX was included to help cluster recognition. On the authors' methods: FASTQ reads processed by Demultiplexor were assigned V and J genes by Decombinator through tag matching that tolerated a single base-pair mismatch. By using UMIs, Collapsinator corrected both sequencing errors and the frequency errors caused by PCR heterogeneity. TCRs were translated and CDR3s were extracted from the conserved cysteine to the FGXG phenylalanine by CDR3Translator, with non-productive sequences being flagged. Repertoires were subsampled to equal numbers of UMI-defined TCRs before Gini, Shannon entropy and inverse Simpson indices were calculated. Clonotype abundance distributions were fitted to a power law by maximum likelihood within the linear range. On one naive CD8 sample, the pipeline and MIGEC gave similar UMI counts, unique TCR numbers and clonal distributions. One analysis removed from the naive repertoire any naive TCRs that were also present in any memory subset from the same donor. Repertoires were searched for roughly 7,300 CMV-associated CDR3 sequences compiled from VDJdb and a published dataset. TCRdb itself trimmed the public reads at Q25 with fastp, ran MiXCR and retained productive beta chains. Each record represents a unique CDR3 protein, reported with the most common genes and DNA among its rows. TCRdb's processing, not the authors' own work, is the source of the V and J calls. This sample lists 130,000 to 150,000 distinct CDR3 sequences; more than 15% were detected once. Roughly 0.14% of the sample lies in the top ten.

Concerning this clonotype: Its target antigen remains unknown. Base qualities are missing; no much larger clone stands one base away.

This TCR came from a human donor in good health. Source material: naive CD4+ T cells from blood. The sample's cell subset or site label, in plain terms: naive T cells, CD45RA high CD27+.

The sequenced DNA is TGCAGTGCTCTACAGGGAAGGGGCACAGATACGCAGTATTTT. It translates as CSALQGRGTDTQYF. The V gene is TRBV20-1 and the J gene is TRBJ2-3; TRBD1 is a weak D gene call, 6 bases matching. V is reduced by 5 bases and J by 1 base, leaving a spacing of 13 bases between them. In the germline V gene (reference sequence), CDR1 corresponds to DFQATT and CDR2 to SNEGSKA. The CDR3, from cysteine to phenylalanine, totals 14 residues. Only the CDR3 region is kept as DNA, spanning 42 bases read in frame from base 1.